The 13 T cell receptor beta chains below were found in one sample sequenced in a study of blood T cell repertoires in COVID-19. The method was immunoSEQ multiplex PCR; TCRdb's version includes in-frame clones alone and lacks a portion of them. The table shows 120,000 or so clones, with 70% to 90% occurring only once. The source material was peripheral blood. These receptors all stem from a human donor in a cohort sampled during active COVID-19.

The rearrangement uses TRBV15 and TRBJ2-5; 10 bases agree with TRBD2. V trimming: 5 bases; J trimming: 4 bases; junction bases outside the gene matches: 10. This CDR3 spans 16 amino acids. In germline, CDR1 is LNHNV, CDR2 YYDKDF (reference sequence). This CDR3 is CATSGRASGGGETQYF. For the CDR3, the DNA is TGTGCCACCAGCGGCCGGGCTAGCGGGGGTGGAGAGACCCAGTACTTC. The full variable domain, in which reference TRBV15 and TRBJ2-5 provide the parts outside the CDR3, is DAMVIQNPRYQVTQFGKPVTLSCSQTLNHNVMYWYQQKSSQAPKLLFHYYDKDFNNEADTPDNFQSRRPNTSFCFLDIRSPGLGDTAMYLCATSGRASGGGETQYFGPGTRLLVL.

The V and J genes are TRBV28 and TRBJ2-7; 8 bases agree with TRBD1. The CDR3 consists of 15 residues. V lost 6 bases, J lost 5 bases, and 12 bases stayed unmatched. Germline V gene data show CDR1 as MDHEN and CDR2 as SYDVKM. The CDR3 spells CASSRGPTGVHEQYF. The CDR3 coding sequence is TGTGCCAGCAGCCGAGGCCCGACAGGGGTCCACGAGCAGTACTTC.

The chain links TRBV18 to TRBJ1-3; the D gene is possibly TRBD1 (5 bases). In germline, CDR1 is KGHSH, CDR2 LQKENI. The CDR3 is 15 amino acids. V lost 4 bases, J lost 0 bases, and 10 bases lay in between. Here the CDR3 reads CASSQGVRSGNTIYF. As DNA, the CDR3 is TGTGCCAGCTCACAAGGGGTCCGCTCTGGAAACACCATATATTTT.

This clone was counted once. The chain combines TRBV5-4 with TRBJ1-2, with a tentative D call TRBD1 (6 bases). V was shortened by 2 bases and J by 4 bases, with 21 bases between the two germline ends. CDR1 is SGHNT, CDR2 YYREEE, per germline (reference sequence). The CDR3 is made up of 17 amino acids. The CDR3 loop is CASSFTGTLVPRYGYTF. The CDR3 nucleotides are TGTGCCAGCAGCTTTACTGGGACATTAGTCCCCCGCTATGGCTACACCTTC.

The rearrangement joins TRBV7-9 to TRBJ2-6, with D perhaps TRBD2 (5 bases). The germline V gene encodes CDR1 SEHNR and CDR2 FQNEAQ (reference sequence). With 5 bases removed from V and 3 bases from J, the gap between germline ends came to 23 bases. The CDR3 runs 19 residues. The CDR3 DNA reads as TGTGCCAGCAGCACGGGCCTGGAGGCCGGGCTAGGTGGGGCCAACGTCCTGACTTTC. Protein: CASSTGLEAGLGGANVLTF.

This sequence joins TRBV5-1 and TRBJ1-1, with a tentative D call TRBD1 (5 bases). The germline V gene encodes CDR1 SGHRS and CDR2 YFSETQ. CDR3 length: 13 amino acids. V was trimmed by 1 base and J by 1 base, leaving 5 bases between them. CDR3 amino acids: CASSLQGNTEAFF. The CDR3 nucleotides read TGCGCCAGCAGCTTGCAGGGGAACACTGAAGCTTTCTTT.

The CDR3 here is CASSGGDRGTDTQYF. DNA of the CDR3: TGTGCCAGCAGCGGCGGGGACAGGGGGACAGATACGCAGTATTTT. The chain is built from TRBV5-4 and TRBJ2-3; 11 nucleotides line up with TRBD1. The CDR3 runs 15 residues. The V gene's germline CDR1 is SGHNT and CDR2 YYREEE (reference sequence). Trimming at V came to 4 bases and at J to 3 bases, leaving 4 bases not matched to a gene.

This rearrangement joins TRBV6-6 to TRBJ2-7; 7 bases are a match to TRBD1. J gave up 3 bases and V 5 bases, and 4 bases lay outside the gene matches. This CDR3 comprises 13 residues. Germline CDR1 is MNHNY and CDR2 is SVGAGI (reference sequence). The DNA for the CDR3 is TGTGCCAGCAGTGTGGGACAGATCTACGAGCAGTACTTC. Its protein product is CASSVGQIYEQYF.

This chain links TRBV9 with TRBJ2-3, with TRBD1 identical over 9 bases. There are 16 residues in the CDR3. The V and J ends lost 1 base and 4 bases, in that order; junction bases with no gene match: 7. The V gene's germline CDR1 is SGDLS and CDR2 YYNGEE. The CDR3 is CASSVRTGGASDTQYF. CDR3 nucleotide sequence: TGTGCCAGCAGCGTACGAACAGGGGGCGCATCAGATACGCAGTATTTT.

The chain employs TRBV5-4 and TRBJ2-1; 11 bases fit TRBD1. The CDR3 has 20 residues. V was clipped by 4 bases and J by 4 bases; unmatched bases: 19. Germline V gene sequence: CDR1 SGHNT, CDR2 YYREEE (reference sequence). The CDR3 reads CASSPRGQGVAGGGYNEQFF. The CDR3 bases are TGTGCCAGCAGCCCCCGGGGACAGGGGGTCGCGGGGGGGGGTTACAATGAGCAGTTCTTC.

CDR3: CASRVGAFTEAFF. The CDR3 coding sequence is TGTGCCAGTAGAGTGGGGGCGTTCACTGAAGCTTTCTTT. The J gene is TRBJ1-1, the V gene TRBV19, with D possibly matching TRBD1 (6 bases). CDR1 is LNHDA, CDR2 SQIVND, per germline (reference sequence). The CDR3 covers 13 residues. The V end was cut by 6 bases, the J end by 4 bases, with 12 bases between.

The rearrangement joins TRBV11-2 to TRBJ2-7; 7 nucleotides match TRBD2. The V gene's germline CDR1 is SGHAT and CDR2 FQNNGV. The V segment lost 4 bases and the J segment 1 base; nucleotides outside the gene matches: 7. The CDR3 covers 15 residues. CDR3 sequence reads: CASSSRLAESYEQYF. The CDR3 region has the DNA TGTGCCAGCAGCTCCCGACTAGCTGAATCCTACGAGCAGTACTTC.

This clone appeared a few times. This chain joins TRBV19 and TRBJ2-7, with D perhaps TRBD2 (6 bases). V was shortened by 5 bases and J by 1 base, with 12 bases between the two germline ends. CDR3 length: 14 amino acids. The germline gives CDR1 LNHDA, CDR2 SQIVND (reference sequence). The CDR3, as DNA: TGTGCCAGTAGTCGCGGGGACCGATCCTACGAGCAGTACTTC. Its translation is CASSRGDRSYEQYF.